This section outlines one T cell receptor (beta chain) sequence together with its context. No antigen is known for it. This CDR3 is 11 amino acids long. From germline, CDR1 is SEHNR and CDR2 FQNEAQ (reference sequence). V lost 2 bases and J lost 8, with 6 bases in between. For CDR3 and TCR beta VDJ profiling, genomic DNA was the template used. TCRdb independently ran MiXCR on the reads; one entry per CDR3 protein. The sample lists roughly 200,000 distinct CDR3 sequences, 50% to 65% seen once, with roughly 46% in the top ten. The data are from a study of CD8+CD57+ T cells in acquired aplastic anemia. Study in general: Sorted CD4+ and CD8+ cells yielded DNA averaging approximately 3.4 ug. Regarding the study as a whole: Both patients and controls carried the same twenty-nine CD8+ CDR3 sequences.

Patients selected for sequencing had displayed CD8+CD57+ cell expansion by flow cytometry. Patients uniformly had severe acquired aplastic anemia. Among the patients, none had received any therapy at the time of blood sampling. The clonotype comes from a human donor with aplastic anemia. V gene TRBV7-9 combines with J gene TRBJ1-2, with D hard to call. Sequencing used sorted CD4+, CD8+, or CD8+CD57+ T cells (not recorded which) from PBMCs. The CDR3 nucleotides are TGTGCCAGCAGCTTATGGGAAGGCTACACCTTC. Protein product: CASSLWEGYTF. The whole variable domain, filled in from reference TRBV7-9 and TRBJ1-2, reads DTGVSQNPRHKITKRGQNVTFRCDPISEHNRLYWYRQTLGQGPEFLTYFQNEAQLEKSRLLSDRFSAERPKGSFSTLEIQRTEQGDSAMYLCASSLWEGYTFGSGTRLTVV.